This T cell receptor (beta chain) emerged from a study of regulatory T cells in long-lasting Graves disease. Study overall: Duration of antithyroid drug therapy among newly diagnosed Graves' patients was under 3 months. Notes on the study in general: Persistent disease showed a preference for TRBV28, TRBJ1-2 and TRBJ2-5.

Arm-PCR of CDR3 regions with iRepertoire HTBI primers generated TCR beta libraries. One entry per CDR3 protein, called by TCRdb with MiXCR from the multiplex PCR reads. The table lists 300,000 to 400,000 distinct CDR3 sequences, roughly a sixth of them singletons. Time point denoted: newly diagnosed GD, antithyroid drugs for less than 3 months. The TCR library was prepared using RNA isolated from PBMCs. Trimming cost V 4 bases and J 0 bases, with 10 bases left between them. Germline V gives CDR1 MNHEY, CDR2 SVGAGI. This CDR3 contains 16 residues. Comments on this clonotype: Its antigen is currently unknown.

Here the sequenced sample was peripheral blood mononuclear cells (PBMCs), taken at new diagnosis, from a patient treated with antithyroid drugs. The clonotype was recovered from a female donor with Graves disease. J is TRBJ1-6 and V is TRBV6-5; no firm D call. In DNA, the CDR3 is TGTGCCAGCAGTTTTAGCCGGAGCTCCTATAATTCACCCCTCCACTTT. It yields the protein CASSFSRSSYNSPLHF.